This paragraph reports one TCR beta chain. Using immunoSEQ multiplex PCR, the repertoire was profiled, and TCRdb retains in-frame clones only, with some absent. The sample consists of about 200,000 clones, roughly 87% of them appearing once. CDR1 is LGHDT and CDR2 is YNNKEL in the germline V gene (reference sequence). The V segment lost 3 bases and the J segment 8 bases; nucleotides outside the gene matches: 7. This CDR3 is built from 15 residues. The data originate from a study of blood T cell repertoires in COVID-19. The receptor was isolated from a man between 60 and 75 years old with active or convalescent COVID-19. This sequence joins TRBV3-1 (or the pseudogene TRBV3-2) and TRBJ1-4; 9 positions agree with TRBD1. Sequencing input: peripheral blood. CDR3 DNA sequence: TGTGCCAGCAGCCACTCCGGACAGGGGAGCGAAAAACTGTTTTTT. As protein: CASSHSGQGSEKLFF.